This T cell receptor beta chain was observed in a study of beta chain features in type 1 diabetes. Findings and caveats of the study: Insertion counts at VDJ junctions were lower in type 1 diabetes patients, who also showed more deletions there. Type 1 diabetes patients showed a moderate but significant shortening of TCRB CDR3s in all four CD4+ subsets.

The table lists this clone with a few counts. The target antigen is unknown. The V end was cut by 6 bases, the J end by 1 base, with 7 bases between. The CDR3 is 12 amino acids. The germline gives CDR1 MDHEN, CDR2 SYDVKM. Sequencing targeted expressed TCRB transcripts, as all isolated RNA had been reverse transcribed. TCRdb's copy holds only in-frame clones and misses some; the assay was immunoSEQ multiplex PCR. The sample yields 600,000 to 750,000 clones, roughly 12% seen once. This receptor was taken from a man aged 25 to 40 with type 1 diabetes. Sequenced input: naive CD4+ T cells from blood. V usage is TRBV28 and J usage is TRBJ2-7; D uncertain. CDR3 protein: CASRLGSYEQYF. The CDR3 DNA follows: TGTGCCAGCAGGTTAGGGTCCTACGAGCAGTACTTC.